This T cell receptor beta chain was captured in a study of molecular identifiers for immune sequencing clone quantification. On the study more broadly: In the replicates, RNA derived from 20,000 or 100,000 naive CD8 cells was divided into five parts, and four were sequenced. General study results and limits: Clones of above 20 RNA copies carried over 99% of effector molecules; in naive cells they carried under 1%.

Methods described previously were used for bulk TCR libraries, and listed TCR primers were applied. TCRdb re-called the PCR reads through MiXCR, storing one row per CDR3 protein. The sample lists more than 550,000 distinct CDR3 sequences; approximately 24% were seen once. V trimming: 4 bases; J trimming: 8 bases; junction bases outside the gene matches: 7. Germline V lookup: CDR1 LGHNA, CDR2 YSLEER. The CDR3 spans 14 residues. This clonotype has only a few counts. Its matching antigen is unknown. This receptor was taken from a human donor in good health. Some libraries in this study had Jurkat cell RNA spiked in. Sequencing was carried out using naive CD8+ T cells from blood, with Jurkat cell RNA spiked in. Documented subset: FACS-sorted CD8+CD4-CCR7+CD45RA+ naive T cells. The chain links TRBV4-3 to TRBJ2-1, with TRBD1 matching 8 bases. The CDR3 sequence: CASSPQRTGYEQFF. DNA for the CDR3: TGCGCCAGCAGCCCACAACGGACAGGGTATGAGCAGTTCTTC.